The 15 T cell receptor beta chains below were found in one sample sequenced in a study of T-cell reconstitution after alpha-beta-depleted transplantation in children. As it was prepared, the TCRbeta library received unique molecular identifiers. TCRdb reprocessed the PCR reads via MiXCR and lists one record per CDR3 protein. Among about 400,000 distinct CDR3 sequences listed, roughly 22% were seen once. The sample here was PBMCs from the stem cell graft donor, taken from the stem cell graft. The receptors come from a human donor who donated a stem cell graft to a child with acute myeloid leukemia.

The sample holds many counts of this clonotype. The V and J genes are TRBV7-2 and TRBJ2-2; 7 bases are shared with TRBD2. The CDR3 is made up of 16 amino acids. J lost 0 bases, V lost 5 bases, and 6 bases had no gene match. Germline lookup yields CDR1 SGHTA and CDR2 FQGNSA. CDR3 protein: CASSRPSGTNTGELFF. CDR3 sequence (DNA): TGTGCCAGCAGCCGACCTAGCGGAACGAACACCGGGGAGCTGTTTTTT.

The chain is built from TRBV20-1 and TRBJ2-7, with 11 bases lining up with TRBD2. This CDR3 spans 13 amino acids. The trim removed 4 bases at V and 4 bases at J, leaving 3 bases unmatched. Germline CDR1 and CDR2: DFQATT and SNEGSKA (reference sequence). In DNA, the CDR3 is TGCAGTGCTAAACTAGCGGGAGTGTACGAGCAGTACTTC. Translated, it gives CSAKLAGVYEQYF.

About this clonotype itself: A read error may produce the germline difference seen at one junction end. The chain combines TRBV29-1 with TRBJ2-3; 7 positions match TRBD1. This CDR3 contains 15 residues. Germline V gene sequence: CDR1 SQVTM, CDR2 ANQGSEA. The chain's CDR3 is CSVEGEQGSADTQFF. The CDR3 DNA reads as TGCAGCGTTGAGGGGGAACAGGGGAGCGCAGATACGCAGTTTTTT.

The chain carries TRBV20-1 and TRBJ1-6, with TRBD1 matching 7 bases. The CDR3 extends over 14 amino acids. Germline CDR1 and CDR2: DFQATT and SNEGSKA (reference sequence). V lost 8 bases and J lost 0; bases outside the gene matches: 4. As DNA, the CDR3 is TGCAGTTCAAGGGACAGCTCCTATAATTCACCCCTCCACTTT. Amino acids: CSSRDSSYNSPLHF.

This chain uses TRBV9 with TRBJ2-7, with D uncertain. The length of the CDR3 is 14 residues. From germline, CDR1 is SGDLS and CDR2 YYNGEE. V lost 4 bases and J lost 4, with 15 bases in between. The chain's CDR3 is CASSPRLGSYEQYF. The CDR3 DNA is TGTGCCAGCAGCCCCAGGCTCGGAAGTTACGAGCAGTACTTC. The variable domain in full, completed from reference TRBV9 and TRBJ2-7, reads DSGVTQTPKHLITATGQRVTLRCSPRSGDLSVYWYQQSLDQGLQFLIQYYNGEERAKGNILERFSAQQFPDLHSELNLSSLELGDSALYFCASSPRLGSYEQYFGPGTRLTVT.

The CDR3 sequence is CASSSQTSGSRDTQYF. CDR3 nucleotide sequence: TGTGCCAGCAGCTCCCAGACTAGCGGGAGTCGTGATACGCAGTATTTT. The chain combines TRBV9 with TRBJ2-3; 12 bases are a match to TRBD2. This CDR3 has 16 amino acids. After removal of 4 bases from V and 6 bases from J, the junction contained 9 bases not matched to a gene. CDR1 SGDLS and CDR2 YYNGEE come from the germline V gene.

This sequence joins TRBV12-5 and TRBJ2-2; TRBD1 is a possible D gene (6 bases). Germline lookup yields CDR1 LGHNT and CDR2 FRNRAP. V shed 5 bases and J shed 4 bases, with 14 bases lying between them. CDR3 length: 15 residues. DNA for the CDR3: TGTGCTAGTGGTGCCGGGACACAAATCACCGGGGAGCTGTTTTTT. Residues: CASGAGTQITGELFF.

The rearrangement links TRBV12-3 or TRBV12-4 to TRBJ1-2, with 9 bases identical to TRBD1. J lost 8 bases, V lost 3 bases, and 7 bases had no gene match. The CDR3 runs to 14 residues. CDR3 amino acids: CASSLGQGTSGYTF. CDR3 DNA sequence: TGTGCCAGCAGTTTGGGACAGGGAACTAGCGGCTACACCTTC.

This clonotype was seen more than once but under ten times. The chain employs TRBV24-1 and TRBJ2-5, with D perhaps matching TRBD2 (5 bases). CDR1 KGHDR and CDR2 SFDVKD come from the germline V gene. CDR3 size: 15 residues. With 4 bases removed from V and 1 base from J, the gap between germline ends came to 12 bases. The CDR3 region is CATSDPTGIQETQYF. The CDR3 DNA follows: TGTGCCACCAGTGACCCGACCGGGATCCAAGAGACCCAGTACTTC.

This clonotype was seen only a few times. The chain carries TRBV6-1 and TRBJ1-2; 11 positions agree with TRBD1. Per germline, CDR1 MNHNS and CDR2 SASEGT. With V trimmed by 5 bases and J by 4 bases, 6 bases remained unmatched. This CDR3 region has 15 residues. CDR3 nucleotide sequence: TGTGCCAGCAGTCCCGAAGGACAGGGGGCCTATGGCTACACCTTC. Translating gives CASSPEGQGAYGYTF.

V usage is TRBV6-1 and J usage is TRBJ2-2; 7 nucleotides agree with TRBD1. CDR3 length: 15 residues. With 2 bases clipped from V and 7 bases from J, the junction kept 7 bases outside the gene matches. Germline CDR1 is MNHNS and CDR2 is SASEGT. CDR3 coding DNA: TGTGCCAGCAGTGAACGGACAGGACCGTACGGGGAGCTGTTTTTT. Its protein is CASSERTGPYGELFF.

There are a few counts of this clonotype. The chain links TRBV5-1 to TRBJ2-3; D ambiguous. The CDR3 is made up of 12 amino acids. Germline loops: CDR1 SGHRS, CDR2 YFSETQ. V was shortened by 0 bases and J by 4 bases, with 3 bases between the two germline ends. The CDR3 spells CASSLESDTQYF. As DNA, the CDR3 is TGCGCCAGCAGCTTGGAATCAGATACGCAGTATTTT.

The CDR3 protein is CASSYDRGSYNEQFF. In nucleotides, the CDR3 is TGTGCCAGCAGTTACGACAGGGGTTCCTACAATGAGCAGTTCTTC. The V and J genes are TRBV27 and TRBJ2-1; TRBD1 agrees at 8 bases. V lost 4 bases to trimming and J lost 1 base; unmatched junction nucleotides: 3. Looked up from germline, CDR1 is MNHEY and CDR2 is SMNVEV (reference sequence). This CDR3 comprises 15 residues.

There are a few counts of this clonotype. The chain employs TRBV25-1 and TRBJ1-1; D is unclear. The CDR3 covers 13 residues. CDR1 is MGHDK and CDR2 is SYGVNS in the germline V gene. Trimming took 2 bases from V and 0 from J, leaving 4 bases between them. CDR3 DNA: TGTGCCAGCAGTGAACCCGTGAACACTGAAGCTTTCTTT. Protein sequence: CASSEPVNTEAFF. The full variable domain, its missing parts supplied by reference TRBV25-1 and TRBJ1-1, is EADIYQTPRYLVIGTGKKITLECSQTMGHDKMYWYQQDPGMELHLIHYSYGVNSTEKGDLSSESTVSRIRTEHFPLTLESARPSHTSQYLCASSEPVNTEAFFGQGTRLTVV.

This clonotype was detected a few times. The DNA of the CDR3 is TGTGCCAGCAGCTTCAGGGGACAGGGGGGAGAGACCCAGTACTTC. Translating it yields CASSFRGQGGETQYF. The V gene is TRBV7-6, the J gene TRBJ2-5; 11 nucleotides align to TRBD1. The germline gives CDR1 SGHVS, CDR2 FNYEAQ. V dropped 3 bases and J dropped 4; count of bases not matched to a gene: 4. The CDR3 totals 15 residues. The variable domain in full, completed from reference TRBV7-6 and TRBJ2-5, reads GAGVSQSPRYKVTKRGQDVALRCDPISGHVSLYWYRQALGQGPEFLTYFNYEAQQDKSGLPNDRFSAERPEGSISTLTIQRTEQRDSAMYRCASSFRGQGGETQYFGPGTRLLVL.